One and the same sample provided the 10 T cell receptor beta chains below, sequenced in a study of long-term antiretroviral therapy in people with HIV. The libraries were made with immunoSEQ v3.0 at survey level. Some clones are missing from TCRdb's copy, which holds only in-frame ones; the method was immunoSEQ multiplex PCR. The sample has under 20,000 clones, 86% seen once. The material sequenced was unsorted PBMCs, taken 0.5 years after starting antiretroviral therapy. These receptors were taken from a man aged 35 to 55 with HIV.

This rearrangement joins TRBV5-8 to TRBJ2-4; tentatively, D is TRBD2 (6 bases). V lost 4 bases to trimming and J lost 0 bases, with 11 bases between them. CDR3 length equals 15 residues. The germline V gene has CDR1 SGHTS and CDR2 YDEGEE. The CDR3 sequence is CASSPEGLAKNIQYF. DNA for the CDR3: TGTGCCAGCAGCCCCGAGGGACTAGCCAAAAACATTCAGTACTTC.

This clone is a singleton in its sample. The V and J genes are TRBV27 and TRBJ1-1, with unresolved D. The CDR3 runs 15 residues. V lost 2 bases and J 1 base, leaving 11 bases between the germline ends. Germline lookup yields CDR1 MNHEY and CDR2 SMNVEV (reference sequence). CDR3 loop: CASSLRAAGNTEAFF. For the CDR3, the DNA is TGTGCCAGCAGTTTAAGGGCAGCCGGGAACACTGAAGCTTTCTTT.

CDR3 amino acids: CASSLLADHTDTQYF. The CDR3 nucleotides are TGTGCCAGCAGCCTACTAGCGGACCACACAGATACGCAGTATTTT. V and J are TRBV7-9 and TRBJ2-3; 8 bases fit TRBD2. Germline-derived CDR1 and CDR2 are SEHNR and FQNEAQ (reference sequence). Trimming at V came to 5 bases and at J to 2 bases, leaving 6 bases not matched to a gene. CDR3 size: 15 residues.

This chain links TRBV18 with TRBJ2-5, with D possibly TRBD1 on 6 matching bases. The CDR3 length is 16 residues. Germline V gives CDR1 KGHSH, CDR2 LQKENI. V lost 1 base and J 3 bases, leaving 15 bases between the germline ends. The CDR3 here is CASSPRNTGIEETQYF. The DNA for the CDR3 is TGTGCCAGCTCACCACGTAACACAGGGATAGAAGAGACCCAGTACTTC.

V gene TRBV2 combines with J gene TRBJ1-5; 8 positions match TRBD1. The V gene's germline CDR1 is SNHLY and CDR2 FYNNEI. The CDR3 sequence is 15 residues long. With V trimmed by 5 bases and J by 2 bases, 5 bases remained unmatched. The CDR3 reads CASSKQGEGNQPQHF. For the CDR3, the DNA is TGTGCCAGCAGTAAACAGGGGGAGGGCAATCAGCCCCAGCATTTT.

V and J are TRBV27 and TRBJ1-1, with D unresolved. Germline assignment: CDR1 MNHEY and CDR2 SMNVEV (reference sequence). This CDR3 spans 14 amino acids. Deletions cut 0 bases from V and 1 base from J, with 6 bases between. CDR3 in amino acids: CASSLSEGNTEAFF. The CDR3, as DNA: TGTGCCAGCAGTTTATCCGAGGGGAACACTGAAGCTTTCTTT.

The chain carries TRBV30 and TRBJ1-5; D gene unclear. The CDR3 runs to 13 residues. Germline-derived CDR1 and CDR2 are GTSNPN and SVGIG (reference sequence). The V gene lost 1 base and the J gene lost 3 bases, with 7 bases spanning the gap. The CDR3 DNA reads TGTGCCTGGAGTGACACGTACAATCAGCCCCAGCATTTT. Its protein product is CAWSDTYNQPQHF.

The V call is TRBV28, the J call TRBJ2-7; the D gene is possibly TRBD1 (6 bases). V was clipped by 5 bases and J by 3 bases, with 14 bases between them. Germline V CDR1 and CDR2: MDHEN, SYDVKM. The CDR3 is 14 amino acids. As DNA, the CDR3 is TGTGCCAGCAGTGTCAGGGGTCAAGGCTACGAGCAGTACTTC. This translates into CASSVRGQGYEQYF.

The V call is TRBV6-5, the J call TRBJ1-5; D is uncertain. CDR1 MNHEY and CDR2 SVGAGI come from the germline V gene. The CDR3 extends over 13 amino acids. Trimming cost V 5 bases and J 7 bases, with 12 bases left between them. The CDR3 here is CASSAEGRQPQHF. The CDR3 DNA sequence: TGTGCCAGCAGTGCCGAAGGGCGCCAGCCCCAGCATTTT.

The chain uses TRBV7-8 and TRBJ2-7; the D gene is possibly TRBD1 (5 bases). The CDR3 spans 19 residues. V lost 3 bases and J lost 0, with 24 bases in between. Per germline, CDR1 SGHVS and CDR2 FQNEAQ. The CDR3 sequence is CASSFGGEQGTSFSYEQYF. CDR3 bases: TGTGCCAGCAGCTTTGGCGGAGAGCAGGGAACTTCTTTCTCCTACGAGCAGTACTTC.